What follows are 8 T cell receptor beta chains derived from one specimen sequenced in a study of blood T cell repertoires in COVID-19. Libraries were prepared by immunoSEQ multiplex PCR; TCRdb keeps only in-frame clonotypes and omits some of them. Of 180,000 or so clones in the sample, around 88% were seen once. The sequenced sample consisted of PBMCs or T cells enriched from blood (not recorded which). All receptors derive from a man aged 40-49 years with acute COVID-19.

The chain joins TRBV30 to TRBJ1-2, with 8 bases lining up with TRBD1. Trimming took 1 base from V and 2 from J; bases not matched to a gene: 9. The CDR3 is made up of 16 amino acids. The V gene's germline CDR1 is GTSNPN and CDR2 SVGIG (reference sequence). The CDR3: CAWSALRDRINYGYTF. The CDR3 DNA is TGTGCCTGGAGTGCTTTAAGGGACAGGATAAACTATGGCTACACCTTC.

This chain connects TRBV5-1 to TRBJ2-1, with D possibly matching TRBD2 (7 bases). The germline V and J ends were trimmed by 5 bases and 4 bases, with 10 bases remaining between them. CDR3 length: 13 residues. CDR1 is SGHRS and CDR2 is YFSETQ in the germline V gene. CDR3 in DNA: TGCGCCAGCAGAGGGGGAGGGTACAATGAGCAGTTCTTC. This translates into CASRGGGYNEQFF.

V gene TRBV19 combines with J gene TRBJ1-5; 7 positions match TRBD1. Germline V gene data show CDR1 as LNHDA and CDR2 as SQIVND (reference sequence). The CDR3 consists of 17 residues. Trimming took 4 bases from V and 0 from J; bases not matched to a gene: 9. The CDR3 spells CASSKGTDLYSNQPQHF. DNA of the CDR3: TGTGCCAGTAGTAAAGGGACAGACCTGTATAGCAATCAGCCCCAGCATTTT. The full variable domain, in which reference TRBV19 and TRBJ1-5 provide the parts outside the CDR3, is DGGITQSPKYLFRKEGQNVTLSCEQNLNHDAMYWYRQDPGQGLRLIYYSQIVNDFQKGDIAEGYSVSREKKESFPLTVTSAQKNPTAFYLCASSKGTDLYSNQPQHFGDGTRLSIL.

The V gene is TRBV5-1, the J gene TRBJ2-7, with TRBD2 matching over 12 bases. Germline values: CDR1 SGHRS, CDR2 YFSETQ. The J segment lost 6 bases and the V segment lost 3 bases, leaving 7 bases of the junction unmatched. This CDR3 is 15 amino acids long. CDR3 DNA: TGCGCCAGCAGCTCGACTAGCGGGAGAGGGATCGAGCAGTACTTC. It codes for CASSSTSGRGIEQYF.

The sample holds one count of this clone. This sequence joins TRBV6-2 or TRBV6-3 and TRBJ2-2; no clear D. CDR1 and CDR2 (germline): MNHEY, SVGEGT. This CDR3 has 13 residues. Trimming removed 3 bases from V and 4 bases from J, with 6 bases in between. CDR3 in DNA: TGTGCCAGCAGTTATTATCCCACCGGGGAGCTGTTTTTT. Residues: CASSYYPTGELFF.

The chain links TRBV4-1 to TRBJ1-1; D may be TRBD1 (5 bases). The CDR3 spans 17 residues. V was pared by 4 bases and J by 0 bases, with 18 bases between. Germline CDR1 is MGHRA and CDR2 is YSYEKL. This chain's CDR3 is CASSRAYSTAMNTEAFF. In DNA form, the CDR3 reads TGCGCCAGCAGCCGAGCGTATTCGACAGCTATGAACACTGAAGCTTTCTTT.

The V call is TRBV7-3, the J call TRBJ2-1; 9 positions agree with TRBD2. Germline trimming cut 0 bases from V and 4 bases from J; bases unmatched to any gene: 4. The V gene's germline CDR1 is SGHTA and CDR2 FQGTGA. This CDR3 contains 16 residues. The CDR3 reads CASSLTLAGAYNEQFF. CDR3 DNA: TGTGCCAGCAGCTTAACCTTAGCGGGAGCTTACAATGAGCAGTTCTTC.

This chain links TRBV5-1 with TRBJ1-3; D is perhaps TRBD1 (6 bases). This CDR3 has 16 amino acids. CDR1 is SGHRS, CDR2 YFSETQ, per germline. Between the trimmed V and J ends, which lost 4 bases and 0 bases, there was a span of 14 bases. This CDR3 reads CASSPQGPGSGNTIYF. CDR3 DNA: TGCGCCAGCAGCCCCCAGGGGCCGGGCTCTGGAAACACCATATATTTT.